This T cell receptor (beta chain) was profiled in a study of shared T cell receptors in the human thymus. The table came from immunoSEQ multiplex PCR; TCRdb's copy has only in-frame clones and leaves some out. This table holds roughly 710,000 clones, approximately 83% found once. The CDR3 is 15 residues long. Unmatched junction bases numbered 8, after V lost 5 bases and J lost 7 bases. Germline lookup yields CDR1 SGHVS and CDR2 FNYEAQ. This sample also appeared in a second study, on human thymus T cells. This second report adds: The sample donors, healthy Finnish infants, were having corrective surgery for congenital heart defects. Thymic repertoires overlap heavily among unrelated individuals, related research has reported.

The chain carries TRBV7-6 and TRBJ1-6, with 7 bases that match TRBD1. Sequencing was performed on thymocytes. This TCR was recovered from a girl under three years old with a congenital heart defect. The chain's CDR3 is CASSPGTAENSPLHF. CDR3 DNA: TGTGCCAGCAGCCCGGGGACAGCTGAAAATTCACCCCTCCACTTT.